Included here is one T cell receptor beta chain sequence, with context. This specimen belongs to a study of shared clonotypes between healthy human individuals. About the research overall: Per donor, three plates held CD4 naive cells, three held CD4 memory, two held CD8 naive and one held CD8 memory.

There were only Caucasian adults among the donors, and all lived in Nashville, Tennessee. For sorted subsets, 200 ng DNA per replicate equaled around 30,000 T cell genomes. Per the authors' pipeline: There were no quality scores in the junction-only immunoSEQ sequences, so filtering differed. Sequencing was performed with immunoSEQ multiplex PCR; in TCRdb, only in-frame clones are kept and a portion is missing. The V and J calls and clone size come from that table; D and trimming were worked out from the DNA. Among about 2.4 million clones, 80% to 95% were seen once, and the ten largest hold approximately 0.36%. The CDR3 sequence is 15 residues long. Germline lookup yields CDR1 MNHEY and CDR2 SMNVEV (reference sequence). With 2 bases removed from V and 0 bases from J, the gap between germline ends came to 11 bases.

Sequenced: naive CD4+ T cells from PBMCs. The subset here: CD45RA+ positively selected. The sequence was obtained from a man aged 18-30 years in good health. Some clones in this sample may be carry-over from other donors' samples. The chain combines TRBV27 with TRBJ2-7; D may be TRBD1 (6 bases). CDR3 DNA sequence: TGTGCCAGCAGTTTAAAGGGGGTATCCTCCTACGAGCAGTACTTC. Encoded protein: CASSLKGVSSYEQYF.